This entry describes one TCR beta chain. This specimen comes from a study of cytomegalovirus exposure and HLA in healthy donors. Amplification used 60 Vbeta primers and 13 Jbeta primers. Sequencing was performed with immunoSEQ multiplex PCR; in TCRdb, only in-frame clones are kept and a portion is missing. The sample carries 85,000 to 100,000 clones, roughly two thirds recorded once. Per the germline V gene, CDR1 is SGHNT and CDR2 is YENEEA. V lost 1 base, J lost 1 base, and 7 bases lay in between. This CDR3 comprises 14 residues. What was sequenced was PBMCs. The chain recombines TRBV11-3 with TRBJ1-1; D unclear. The sequence came from a woman in her thirties in good health and CMV-seronegative. The CDR3: CASSLAGENTEAFF. The CDR3 DNA is TGTGCCAGCAGCTTAGCTGGAGAGAACACTGAAGCTTTCTTT.